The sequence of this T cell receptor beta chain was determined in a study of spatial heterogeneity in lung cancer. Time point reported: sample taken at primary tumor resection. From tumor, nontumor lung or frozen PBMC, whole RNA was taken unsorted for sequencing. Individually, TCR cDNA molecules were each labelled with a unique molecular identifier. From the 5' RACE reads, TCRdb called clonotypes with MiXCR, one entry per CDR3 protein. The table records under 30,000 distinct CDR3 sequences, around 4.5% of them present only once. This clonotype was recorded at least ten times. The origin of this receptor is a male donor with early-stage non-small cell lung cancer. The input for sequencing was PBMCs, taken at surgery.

CDR3 sequence: CAWSVRETQYF. Here the CDR3 DNA reads TGTGCCTGGAGTGTACGTGAGACCCAGTACTTC. V usage is TRBV30 and J usage is TRBJ2-5, with D unresolved. V shed 0 bases and J shed 5 bases, with 4 bases lying between them. The CDR3 length is 11 residues. CDR1 GTSNPN and CDR2 SVGIG come from the germline V gene (reference sequence).